The clone carrying this T cell receptor (beta chain) is a singleton in its sample. Its antigen is undetermined. These data originate in a study of shared clonotypes between healthy human individuals. For the study at large: Three plates were used per donor for CD4 naive, three for CD4 memory, two for CD8 naive and one for CD8 memory. Whole-study results and caveats: About 5% of naive CD4 clonotypes were shared across several donors. Naive subsets generally exceeded memory subsets in estimated richness.

Some clones are missing from TCRdb's copy, which holds only in-frame ones; the method was immunoSEQ multiplex PCR. The table has 600,000 to 800,000 clones, 72% seen once. Adult donors, all healthy and HIV-negative, had no recent acute infections or vaccinations. Material for sequencing was memory CD4+ T cells sorted from blood. Specified subset: CD45RA-negative fraction. The clonotype comes from a woman in her twenties or thirties in good health.

The CDR3 spells CASLGQGKDTQYF. CDR3 DNA: TGCGCCAGCCTGGGACAGGGTAAAGATACGCAGTATTTT. V is TRBV10-2 and J is TRBJ2-3; 9 nucleotides agree with TRBD1. The CDR3 runs 13 residues. Germline loops: CDR1 WSHSY, CDR2 SAAADI. With V trimmed by 8 bases and J by 5 bases, 5 bases remained unmatched.